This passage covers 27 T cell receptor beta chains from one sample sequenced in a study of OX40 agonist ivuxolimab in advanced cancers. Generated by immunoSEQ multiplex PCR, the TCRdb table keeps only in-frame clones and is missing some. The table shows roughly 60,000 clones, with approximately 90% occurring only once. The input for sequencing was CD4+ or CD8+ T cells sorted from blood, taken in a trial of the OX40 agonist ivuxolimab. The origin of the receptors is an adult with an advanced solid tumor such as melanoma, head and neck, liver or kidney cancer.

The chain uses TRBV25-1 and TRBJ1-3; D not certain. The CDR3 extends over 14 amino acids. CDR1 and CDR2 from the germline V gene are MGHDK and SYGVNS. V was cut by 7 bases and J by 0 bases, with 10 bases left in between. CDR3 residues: CASKKAASGNTIYF. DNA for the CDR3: TGTGCCAGCAAAAAAGCGGCCTCTGGAAACACCATATATTTT.

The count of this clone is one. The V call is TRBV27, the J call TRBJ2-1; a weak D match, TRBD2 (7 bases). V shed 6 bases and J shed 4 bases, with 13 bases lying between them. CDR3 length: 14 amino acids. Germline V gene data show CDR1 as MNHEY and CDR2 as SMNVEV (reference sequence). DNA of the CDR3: TGTGCCAGCAGACGGGGGGCGGTTTACAATGAGCAGTTCTTC. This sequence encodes CASRRGAVYNEQFF.

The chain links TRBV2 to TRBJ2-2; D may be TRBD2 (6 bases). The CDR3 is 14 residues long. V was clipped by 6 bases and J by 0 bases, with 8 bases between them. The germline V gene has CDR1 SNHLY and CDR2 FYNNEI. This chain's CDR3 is CASRAGTNTGELFF. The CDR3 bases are TGTGCCAGCAGGGCGGGAACGAACACCGGGGAGCTGTTTTTT. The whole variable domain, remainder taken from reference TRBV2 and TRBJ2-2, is EPEVTQTPSHQVTQMGQEVILRCVPISNHLYFYWYRQILGQKVEFLVSFYNNEISEKSEIFDDQFSVERPDGSNFTLKIRSTKLEDSAMYFCASRAGTNTGELFFGEGSRLTVL.

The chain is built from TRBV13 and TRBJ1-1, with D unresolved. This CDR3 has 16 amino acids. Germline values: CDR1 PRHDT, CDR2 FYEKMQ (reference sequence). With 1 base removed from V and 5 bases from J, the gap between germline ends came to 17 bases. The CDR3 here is CASSLVGGRGGTEAFF. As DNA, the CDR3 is TGTGCCAGCAGCTTAGTAGGTGGGAGAGGAGGGACTGAAGCTTTCTTT.

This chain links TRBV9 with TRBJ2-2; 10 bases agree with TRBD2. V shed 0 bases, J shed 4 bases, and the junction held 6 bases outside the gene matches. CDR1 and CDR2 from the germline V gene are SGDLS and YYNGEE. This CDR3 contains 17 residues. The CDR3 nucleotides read TGTGCCAGCAGCGTAGGTCTAGCGGGAGCCGGCACCGGGGAGCTGTTTTTT. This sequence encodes CASSVGLAGAGTGELFF.

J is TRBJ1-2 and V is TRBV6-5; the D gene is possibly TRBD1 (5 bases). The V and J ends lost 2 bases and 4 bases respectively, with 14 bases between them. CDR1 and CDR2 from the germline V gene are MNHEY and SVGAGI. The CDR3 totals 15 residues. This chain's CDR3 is CASSYNLGLSYGYTF. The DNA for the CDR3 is TGTGCCAGCAGTTACAACTTGGGACTGAGCTATGGCTACACCTTC.

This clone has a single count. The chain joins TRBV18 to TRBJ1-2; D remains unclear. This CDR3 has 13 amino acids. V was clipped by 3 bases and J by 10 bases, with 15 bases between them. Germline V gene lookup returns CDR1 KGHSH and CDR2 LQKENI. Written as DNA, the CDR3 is TGTGCCAGCTCACCTCGGCAGGATGGAGACTACACCTTC. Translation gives CASSPRQDGDYTF.

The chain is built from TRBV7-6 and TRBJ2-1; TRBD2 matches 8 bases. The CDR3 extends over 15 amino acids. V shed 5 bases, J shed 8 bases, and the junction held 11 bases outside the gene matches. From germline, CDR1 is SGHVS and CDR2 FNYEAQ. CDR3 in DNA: TGTGCCAGCAGCCTCGGGGGTAGCGGGATATATGAGCAGTTCTTC. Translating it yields CASSLGGSGIYEQFF.

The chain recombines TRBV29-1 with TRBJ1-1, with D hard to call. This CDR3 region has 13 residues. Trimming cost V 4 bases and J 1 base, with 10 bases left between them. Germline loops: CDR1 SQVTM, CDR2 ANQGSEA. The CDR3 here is CSVGEGSNTEAFF. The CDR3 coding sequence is TGCAGCGTTGGGGAGGGTTCGAACACTGAAGCTTTCTTT.

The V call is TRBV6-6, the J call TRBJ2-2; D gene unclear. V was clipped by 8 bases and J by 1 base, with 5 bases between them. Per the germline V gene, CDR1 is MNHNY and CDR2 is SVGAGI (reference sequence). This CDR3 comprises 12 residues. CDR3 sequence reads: CASYRNTGELFF. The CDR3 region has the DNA TGTGCCAGCTATCGGAACACCGGGGAGCTGTTTTTT.

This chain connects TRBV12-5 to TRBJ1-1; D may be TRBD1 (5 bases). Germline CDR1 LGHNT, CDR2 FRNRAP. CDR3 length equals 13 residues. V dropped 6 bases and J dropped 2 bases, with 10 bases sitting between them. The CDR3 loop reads CASGLQVNTEAFF. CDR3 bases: TGTGCTAGTGGACTACAGGTTAACACTGAAGCTTTCTTT.

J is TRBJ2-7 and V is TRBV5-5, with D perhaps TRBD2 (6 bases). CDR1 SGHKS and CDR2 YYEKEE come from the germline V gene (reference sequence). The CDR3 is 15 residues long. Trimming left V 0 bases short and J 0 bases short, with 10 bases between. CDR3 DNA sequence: TGTGCCAGCAGCTTGGCCGGAGGGCCCTCCTACGAGCAGTACTTC. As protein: CASSLAGGPSYEQYF.

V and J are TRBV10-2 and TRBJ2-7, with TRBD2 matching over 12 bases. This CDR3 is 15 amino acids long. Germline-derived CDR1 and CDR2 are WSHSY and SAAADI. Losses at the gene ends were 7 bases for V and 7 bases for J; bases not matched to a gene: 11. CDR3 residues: CASINRASGRGEQYF. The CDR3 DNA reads TGCGCCAGCATCAACAGGGCTAGCGGGAGGGGTGAGCAGTACTTC.

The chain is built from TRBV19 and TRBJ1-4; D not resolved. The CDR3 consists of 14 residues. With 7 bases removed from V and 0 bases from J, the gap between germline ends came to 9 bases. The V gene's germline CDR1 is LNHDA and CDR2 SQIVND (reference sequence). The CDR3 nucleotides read TGTGCCAGTACTGACGGGACAACTAATGAAAAACTGTTTTTT. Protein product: CASTDGTTNEKLFF.

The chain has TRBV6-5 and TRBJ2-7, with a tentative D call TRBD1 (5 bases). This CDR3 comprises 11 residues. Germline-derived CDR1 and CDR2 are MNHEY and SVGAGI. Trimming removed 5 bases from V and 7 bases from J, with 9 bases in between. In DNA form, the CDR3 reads TGTGCCAGCAGTCAATACAGGGAGCAGTACTTC. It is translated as CASSQYREQYF.

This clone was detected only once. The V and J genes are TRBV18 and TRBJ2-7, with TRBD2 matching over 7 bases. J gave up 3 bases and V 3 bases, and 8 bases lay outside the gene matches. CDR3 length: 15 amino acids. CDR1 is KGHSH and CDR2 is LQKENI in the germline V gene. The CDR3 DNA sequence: TGTGCCAGCTCACCCCCAGCGGGAACGCGCTACGAGCAGTACTTC. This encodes CASSPPAGTRYEQYF.

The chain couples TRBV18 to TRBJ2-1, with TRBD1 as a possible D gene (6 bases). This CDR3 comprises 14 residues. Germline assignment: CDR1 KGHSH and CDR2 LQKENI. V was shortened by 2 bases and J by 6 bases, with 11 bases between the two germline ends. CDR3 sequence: CASSPFNRANEQFF. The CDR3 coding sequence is TGTGCCAGCTCACCATTCAACAGGGCCAATGAGCAGTTCTTC. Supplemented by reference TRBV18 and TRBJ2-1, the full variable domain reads NAGVMQNPRHLVRRRGQEARLRCSPMKGHSHVYWYRQLPEEGLKFMVYLQKENIIDESGMPKERFSAEFPKEGPSILRIQQVVRGDSAAYFCASSPFNRANEQFFGPGTRLTVL.

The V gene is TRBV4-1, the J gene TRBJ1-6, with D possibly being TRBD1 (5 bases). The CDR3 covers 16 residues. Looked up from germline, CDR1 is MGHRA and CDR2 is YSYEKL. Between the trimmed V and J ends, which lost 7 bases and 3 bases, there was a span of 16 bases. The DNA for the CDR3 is TGCGCCAGCACACCAAGTTGGGGGAACTATAATTCACCCCTCCACTTT. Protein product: CASTPSWGNYNSPLHF.

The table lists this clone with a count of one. The chain's CDR3 is CASSPRQALNLAKNIQYF. The CDR3 nucleotides read TGTGCCAGCAGCCCCCGACAGGCCCTTAACTTAGCCAAAAACATTCAGTACTTC. The chain links TRBV7-4 to TRBJ2-4; D possibly corresponds to TRBD1 (6 bases). The CDR3 covers 18 residues. V shed 5 bases and J shed 0 bases, with 20 bases lying between them. From germline, CDR1 is SGHVT and CDR2 SQSDAQ.

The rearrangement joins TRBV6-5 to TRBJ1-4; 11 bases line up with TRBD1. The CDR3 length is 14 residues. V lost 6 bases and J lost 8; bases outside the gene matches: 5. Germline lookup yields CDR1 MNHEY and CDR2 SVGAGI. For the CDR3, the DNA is TGTGCCAGCAGGAAGGACAGGGGGCCCGAAAAACTGTTTTTT. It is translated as CASRKDRGPEKLFF.

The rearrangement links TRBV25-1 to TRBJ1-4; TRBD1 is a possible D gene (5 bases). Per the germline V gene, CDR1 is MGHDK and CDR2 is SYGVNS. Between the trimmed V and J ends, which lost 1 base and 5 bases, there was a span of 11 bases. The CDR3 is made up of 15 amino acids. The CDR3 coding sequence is TGTGCCAGCAGTGAATCACGGGGGTTCAATGAAAAACTGTTTTTT. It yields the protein CASSESRGFNEKLFF.

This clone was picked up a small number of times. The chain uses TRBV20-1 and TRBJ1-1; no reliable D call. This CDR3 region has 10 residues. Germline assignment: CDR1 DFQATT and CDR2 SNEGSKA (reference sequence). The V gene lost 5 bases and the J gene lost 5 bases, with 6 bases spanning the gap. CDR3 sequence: CSAPTTEAFF. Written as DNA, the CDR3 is TGCAGTGCTCCTACGACTGAAGCTTTCTTT.

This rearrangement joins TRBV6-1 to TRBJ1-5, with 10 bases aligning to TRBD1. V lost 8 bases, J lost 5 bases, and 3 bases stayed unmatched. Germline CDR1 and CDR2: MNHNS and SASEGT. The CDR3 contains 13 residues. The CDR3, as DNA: TGTGCCAGCCGACAGGGGGCTTATCAGCCCCAGCATTTT. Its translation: CASRQGAYQPQHF.

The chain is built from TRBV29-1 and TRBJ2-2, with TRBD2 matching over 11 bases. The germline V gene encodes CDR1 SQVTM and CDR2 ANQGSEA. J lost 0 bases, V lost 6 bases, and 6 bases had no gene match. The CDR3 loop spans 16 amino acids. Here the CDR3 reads CSVTSGKTSNTGELFF. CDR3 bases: TGCAGCGTGACTAGCGGGAAGACGTCGAACACCGGGGAGCTGTTTTTT.

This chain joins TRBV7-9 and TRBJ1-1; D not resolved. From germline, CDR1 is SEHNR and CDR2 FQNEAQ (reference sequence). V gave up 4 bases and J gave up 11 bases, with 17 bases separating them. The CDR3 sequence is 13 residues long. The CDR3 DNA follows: TGTGCCAGCAGCTCAGGTCAGGATCCTTGGGCTTTCTTT. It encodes CASSSGQDPWAFF.

CDR3 loop: CASSRTGADTQYF. In nucleotides, the CDR3 is TGTGCCAGCAGCCGAACTGGGGCCGATACGCAGTATTTT. V and J are TRBV5-4 and TRBJ2-3; possible D gene TRBD1, 5 bases. CDR1 and CDR2 (germline): SGHNT, YYREEE (reference sequence). The CDR3 contains 13 residues. Trimming cost V 4 bases and J 6 bases, with 12 bases left between them.

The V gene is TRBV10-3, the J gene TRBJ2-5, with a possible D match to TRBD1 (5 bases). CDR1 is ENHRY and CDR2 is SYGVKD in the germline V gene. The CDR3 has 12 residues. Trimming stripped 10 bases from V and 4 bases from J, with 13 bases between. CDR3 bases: TGTGCCACACAGGATTTTCGAGAGACCCAGTACTTC. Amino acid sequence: CATQDFRETQYF.